The 11 T cell receptor beta chains below all came from one sample that was sequenced in a study of OX40 agonist ivuxolimab in advanced cancers. Method: immunoSEQ multiplex PCR; TCRdb's copy keeps in-frame clones and lacks some. The sample records some 57,000 clones, 82% being singletons. The sample consisted of CD4+ or CD8+ T cells sorted from blood, taken in a trial of the OX40 agonist ivuxolimab. The receptors here all came from an adult with an advanced solid tumor such as melanoma, head and neck, liver or kidney cancer.

The chain recombines TRBV19 with TRBJ2-3; TRBD1 agrees at 8 bases. The CDR3 is 17 amino acids. Losses at the gene ends were 5 bases for V and 4 bases for J; bases not matched to a gene: 14. From germline, CDR1 is LNHDA and CDR2 SQIVND (reference sequence). In nucleotides, the CDR3 is TGTGCCAGTAGTTTACACCCTCCAGGGGGCTACGCAGATACGCAGTATTTT. Its protein product is CASSLHPPGGYADTQYF.

The chain is built from TRBV10-3 and TRBJ1-3; perhaps TRBD1 as D (5 bases). Trimming removed 6 bases at V and 11 bases at J, with 17 bases between. The CDR3 covers 13 residues. CDR1 and CDR2 from the germline V gene are ENHRY and SYGVKD. CDR3 loop: CAISTGTTGPIYF. In DNA, the CDR3 is TGTGCCATCAGCACCGGGACCACAGGCCCCATATATTTT.

The chain is built from TRBV5-1 and TRBJ2-4, with unresolved D. V lost 5 bases, J lost 0 bases, and 9 bases lay in between. Germline-derived CDR1 and CDR2 are SGHRS and YFSETQ. CDR3 length: 14 residues. CDR3 sequence (DNA): TGCGCCAGCAGTACAGAAGTAGCCAAAAACATTCAGTACTTC. Residues: CASSTEVAKNIQYF. The variable domain in full, with the rest retrieved from reference TRBV5-1 and TRBJ2-4, is KAGVTQTPRYLIKTRGQQVTLSCSPISGHRSVSWYQQTPGQGLQFLFEYFSETQRNKGNFPGRFSGRQFSNSRSEMNVSTLELGDSALYLCASSTEVAKNIQYFGAGTRLSVL.

The V and J genes are TRBV5-1 and TRBJ2-3; no reliable D call. V lost 0 bases to trimming and J lost 4 bases, with 9 bases between them. There are 14 residues in the CDR3. Germline CDR1 is SGHRS and CDR2 is YFSETQ. The CDR3 is CASSLAGSADTQYF. In DNA, the CDR3 is TGCGCCAGCAGCTTGGCCGGGTCCGCAGATACGCAGTATTTT.

This sequence joins TRBV18 and TRBJ2-7; 9 nucleotides match TRBD1. The CDR3 consists of 16 residues. CDR1 and CDR2 (germline): KGHSH, LQKENI. V was clipped by 6 bases and J by 1 base; unmatched bases: 10. CDR3 bases: TGTGCCAGCTCGAGAGTACAGGGGGCGAGGTCCTACGAGCAGTACTTC. Encoded protein: CASSRVQGARSYEQYF.

CDR3 nucleotide sequence: TGCGCCAGCAGTAGTGGGGACAGCGGTTCACCCCTCCACTTT. Translation gives CASSSGDSGSPLHF. This chain uses TRBV10-1 with TRBJ1-6; 7 positions agree with TRBD1. After removal of 5 bases from V and 9 bases from J, the junction contained 7 bases not matched to a gene. CDR1 and CDR2 from the germline V gene are WNHNN and SYGVQD (reference sequence). This CDR3 contains 14 residues.

The chain couples TRBV5-1 to TRBJ2-5; TRBD1 aligns across 7 bases. There are 15 residues in the CDR3. The V gene's germline CDR1 is SGHRS and CDR2 YFSETQ. J gave up 3 bases and V 1 base, and 6 bases lay outside the gene matches. CDR3 nucleotides: TGCGCCAGCAGCTTGTTCGCAACAGGGGAAGAGACCCAGTACTTC. This gives the protein CASSLFATGEETQYF.

The rearrangement joins TRBV5-4 to TRBJ2-2, with D possibly matching TRBD1 (8 bases). The germline V gene encodes CDR1 SGHNT and CDR2 YYREEE (reference sequence). V dropped 3 bases and J dropped 7 bases, with 13 bases sitting between them. The CDR3 totals 14 residues. This chain's CDR3 is CASSWTGRDGELFF. CDR3 bases: TGTGCCAGCAGCTGGACAGGGAGGGACGGGGAGCTGTTTTTT.

The V call is TRBV5-1, the J call TRBJ2-2; 7 bases line up with TRBD1. Germline CDR1 SGHRS, CDR2 YFSETQ. With V trimmed by 0 bases and J by 5 bases, 7 bases remained unmatched. The CDR3 is 16 residues long. The CDR3 loop reads CASSLGQGVGTGELFF. The CDR3 DNA sequence: TGCGCCAGCAGCTTGGGACAGGGCGTCGGAACCGGGGAGCTGTTTTTT.

In this sample, this clone turned up once. This chain joins TRBV4-2 and TRBJ2-3; D may correspond to TRBD1 or TRBD2 (5 bases each). In germline, CDR1 is LGHNA, CDR2 YNFKEQ. CDR3 size: 16 residues. V shed 4 bases and J shed 0 bases, with 14 bases lying between them. Here the CDR3 reads CASSLAGTQSTDTQYF. The CDR3 nucleotides read TGTGCCAGCAGCCTTGCCGGGACCCAAAGCACAGATACGCAGTATTTT.

This chain uses TRBV4-3 with TRBJ1-2; tentative D call: TRBD1 (6 bases). V lost 1 base to trimming and J lost 8 bases, with 17 bases between them. Germline loops: CDR1 LGHNA, CDR2 YSLEER. The length of the CDR3 is 15 residues. The CDR3 sequence: CASSQVLGGRGGYTF. The CDR3 DNA reads as TGCGCCAGCAGCCAAGTGCTCGGGGGGCGCGGAGGCTACACCTTC.